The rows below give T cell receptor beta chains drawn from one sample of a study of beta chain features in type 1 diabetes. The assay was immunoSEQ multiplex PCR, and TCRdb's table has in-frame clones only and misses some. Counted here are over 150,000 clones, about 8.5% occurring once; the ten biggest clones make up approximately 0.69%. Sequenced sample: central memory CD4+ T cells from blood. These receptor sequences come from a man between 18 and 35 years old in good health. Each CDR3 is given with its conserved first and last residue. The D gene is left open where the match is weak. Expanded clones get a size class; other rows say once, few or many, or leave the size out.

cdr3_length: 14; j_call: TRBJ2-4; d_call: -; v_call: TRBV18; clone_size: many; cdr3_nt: TGTGCCAGCTCACCATCGGGAGCCAAAAACATTCAGTACTTC; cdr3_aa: CASSPSGAKNIQYF
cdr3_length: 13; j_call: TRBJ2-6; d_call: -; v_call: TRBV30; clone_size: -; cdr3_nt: TGTGCCTGGAGTAGAGGTGGGGCCAACGTCCTGACTTTC; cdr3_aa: CAWSRGGANVLTF
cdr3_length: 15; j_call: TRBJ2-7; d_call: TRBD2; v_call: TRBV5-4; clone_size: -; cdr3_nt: TGTGCCAGCAGCTTGGCTGGGACTAGCCATTACGAGCAGTACTTC; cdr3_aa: CASSLAGTSHYEQYF
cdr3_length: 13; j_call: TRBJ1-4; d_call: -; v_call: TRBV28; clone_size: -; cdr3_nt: TGTGCCAGCAGTAGCGGTTCCAATGAAAAACTGTTTTTT; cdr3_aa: CASSSGSNEKLFF
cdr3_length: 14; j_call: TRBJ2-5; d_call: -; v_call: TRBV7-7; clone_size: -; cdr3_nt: TGTGCTAGCAGCGGTGCGCAAGCGGGAGAGACCCAGTACTTC; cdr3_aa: CASSGAQAGETQYF
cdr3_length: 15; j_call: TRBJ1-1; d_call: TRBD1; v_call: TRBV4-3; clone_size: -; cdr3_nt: TGCGCCAGCAGCCAACCCGGGACAGGGGGCACTGAAGCTTTCTTT; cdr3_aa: CASSQPGTGGTEAFF
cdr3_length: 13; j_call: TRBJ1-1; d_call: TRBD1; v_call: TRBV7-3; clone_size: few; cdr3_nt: TGTGCCAGCAGCTTATGGGACAGCGCGATAGCTTTCTTT; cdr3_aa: CASSLWDSAIAFF
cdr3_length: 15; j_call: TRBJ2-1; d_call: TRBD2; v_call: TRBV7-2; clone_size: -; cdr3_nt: TGTGCCAGCAGCGCCCTAGCGGGGGGTTACAATGAGCAGTTCTTC; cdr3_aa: CASSALAGGYNEQFF
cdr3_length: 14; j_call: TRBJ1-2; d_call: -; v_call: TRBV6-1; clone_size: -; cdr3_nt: TGTGCCAGCAGAGCCGCAGGGGCTGGCTATGGCTACACCTTC; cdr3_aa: CASRAAGAGYGYTF
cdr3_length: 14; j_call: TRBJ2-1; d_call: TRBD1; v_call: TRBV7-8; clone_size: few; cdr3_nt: TGTGCCAGCAGCTTAGGGGACAGGGGTAATGAGCAGTTCTTC; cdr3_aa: CASSLGDRGNEQFF
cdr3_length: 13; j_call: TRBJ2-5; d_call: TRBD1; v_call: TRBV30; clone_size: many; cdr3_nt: TGTGCCTGGACCCCAGGGGGAGAAGAGACCCAGTACTTC; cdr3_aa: CAWTPGGEETQYF
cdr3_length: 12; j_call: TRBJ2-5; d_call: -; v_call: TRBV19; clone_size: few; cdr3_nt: TGTGCCAGTAGTAACAGGGAAGAGACCCAGTACTTC; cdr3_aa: CASSNREETQYF
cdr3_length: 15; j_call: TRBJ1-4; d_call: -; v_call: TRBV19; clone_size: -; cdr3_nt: TGTGCCAGTAGCTTCGGTGGCGGAACTAATGAAAAACTGTTTTTT; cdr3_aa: CASSFGGGTNEKLFF
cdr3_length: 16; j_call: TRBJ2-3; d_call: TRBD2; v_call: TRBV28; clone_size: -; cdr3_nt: TGTGCCAGCAGTTTATCGGGACTAGCGGGGGGGCGTACGCAGTATTTT; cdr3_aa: CASSLSGLAGGRTQYF
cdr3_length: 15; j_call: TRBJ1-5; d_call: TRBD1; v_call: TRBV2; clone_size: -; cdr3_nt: TGTGCCAGCAGGGACAGGGGAGGGGCCAATCAGCCCCAGCATTTT; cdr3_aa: CASRDRGGANQPQHF
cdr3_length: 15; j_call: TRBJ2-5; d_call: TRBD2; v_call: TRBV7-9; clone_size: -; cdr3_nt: TGTGCCAGCAGCTTGGGTAGCGGGGCTGCGGAGACCCAGTACTTC; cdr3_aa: CASSLGSGAAETQYF
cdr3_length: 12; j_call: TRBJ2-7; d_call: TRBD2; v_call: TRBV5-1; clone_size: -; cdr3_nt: TGCGCCAGCAGCTTTCGGGAGGGGGAGCAGTACTTC; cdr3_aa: CASSFREGEQYF
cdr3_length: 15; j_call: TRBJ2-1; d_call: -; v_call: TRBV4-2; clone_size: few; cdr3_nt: TGTGCCAGCAGCCAAGATAAGCGGAGACGGGATGAGCAGTTCTTC; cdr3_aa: CASSQDKRRRDEQFF
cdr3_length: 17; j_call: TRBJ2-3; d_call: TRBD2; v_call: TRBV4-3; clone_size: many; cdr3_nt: TGCGCCAGCAGCCAAGAATGGCGGGGGGGCCGAGCAGATACGCAGTATTTT; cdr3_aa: CASSQEWRGGRADTQYF
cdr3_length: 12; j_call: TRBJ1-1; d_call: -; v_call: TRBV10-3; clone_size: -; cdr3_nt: TGTGCCATCAAACAGGGGAACACTGAAGCTTTCTTT; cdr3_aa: CAIKQGNTEAFF
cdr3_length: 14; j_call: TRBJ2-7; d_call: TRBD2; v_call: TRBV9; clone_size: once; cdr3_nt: TGTGCGAGCAGCGCCCGGGGGGACTCCTACGAGCAGTACTTC; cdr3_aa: CASSARGDSYEQYF
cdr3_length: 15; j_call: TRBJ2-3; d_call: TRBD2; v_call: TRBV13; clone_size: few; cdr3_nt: TGTGCCAGCAGACGATATAGCGGGGGGGCAGATACGCAGTATTTT; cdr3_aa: CASRRYSGGADTQYF